The 20 T cell receptor beta chains given below trace back to one sample, sequenced in a study of cytomegalovirus exposure and HLA in healthy donors. The PCR made use of 60 Vbeta and 13 Jbeta primers. Clones were sequenced by immunoSEQ multiplex PCR, and TCRdb holds only the in-frame ones, with some missing. The repertoire holds some 150,000 clones, 75% to 80% seen once, with 6.3% in the top ten. Material for sequencing was PBMCs. The receptors originated from a man between 35 and 55 years old in good health and CMV-seropositive.

This clone was counted a single time. The chain uses TRBV18 and TRBJ2-3; 7 nucleotides line up with TRBD1. The germline V gene encodes CDR1 KGHSH and CDR2 LQKENI. With V trimmed by 0 bases and J by 5 bases, 5 bases remained unmatched. This CDR3 is built from 15 residues. The CDR3 reads CASSPPTGYGDTQYF. The CDR3 bases are TGTGCCAGCTCACCACCGACAGGGTATGGAGATACGCAGTATTTT.

This clone was recorded only once. This chain links TRBV27 with TRBJ2-5, with 8 bases matching TRBD1. V shed 5 bases, J shed 5 bases, and the junction held 10 bases outside the gene matches. CDR1 is MNHEY and CDR2 is SMNVEV in the germline V gene (reference sequence). This CDR3 region has 15 residues. Here the CDR3 DNA reads TGTGCCAGCAGTCGCGGACAGGGAACTATGGAGACCCAGTACTTC. Translating it yields CASSRGQGTMETQYF.

The rearrangement uses TRBV7-2 and TRBJ2-1; TRBD2 matches at 10 bases. CDR1 and CDR2 from the germline V gene are SGHTA and FQGNSA. The CDR3 spans 16 residues. The ends lost 3 bases at V and 9 bases at J; junction bases unmatched: 11. CDR3 amino acids: CASSLASGSLVGEQFF. The CDR3 bases are TGTGCCAGCAGCTTGGCTAGCGGGAGTCTGGTTGGTGAGCAGTTCTTC.

This clone was seen only a few times. The chain has TRBV6-5 and TRBJ2-1; D unresolved. Deletions cut 5 bases from V and 5 bases from J, with 13 bases between. Germline V gene sequence: CDR1 MNHEY, CDR2 SVGAGI. This CDR3 region has 14 residues. CDR3 coding DNA: TGTGCCAGCAGTATGAAGATGTCGGACAATGAGCAGTTCTTC. Residues: CASSMKMSDNEQFF.

The chain is built from TRBV6-5 and TRBJ2-1; 8 nucleotides agree with TRBD2. V lost 2 bases to trimming and J lost 4 bases; unmatched junction nucleotides: 4. CDR3 length: 15 residues. The germline CDR1 and CDR2 sequences are MNHEY and SVGAGI. The CDR3 reads CASSYTLAEYNEQFF. The CDR3 region has the DNA TGTGCCAGCAGTTACACACTAGCGGAATACAATGAGCAGTTCTTC.

This chain links TRBV7-8 with TRBJ2-5, with D unclear. V was clipped by 0 bases and J by 4 bases, with 9 bases between them. The CDR3 is made up of 14 amino acids. Germline V gene lookup returns CDR1 SGHVS and CDR2 FQNEAQ. The CDR3 protein is CASSLANWRETQYF. In DNA, the CDR3 is TGTGCCAGCAGCTTAGCAAACTGGAGAGAGACCCAGTACTTC.

V is TRBV19 and J is TRBJ2-3, with no clear D. Trimming stripped 1 base from V and 1 base from J, with 9 bases between. The CDR3 is 15 residues long. Per germline, CDR1 LNHDA and CDR2 SQIVND (reference sequence). CDR3 region: CASSIGGKGTDTQYF. CDR3 DNA sequence: TGTGCCAGTAGTATAGGCGGTAAGGGCACAGATACGCAGTATTTT.

The chain uses TRBV11-3 and TRBJ2-5, with 7 bases identical to TRBD2. The CDR3 has 12 residues. In germline, CDR1 is SGHNT, CDR2 YENEEA. The V and J ends lost 5 bases and 5 bases, in that order; junction bases with no gene match: 2. CDR3 in DNA: TGTGCCAGCAGCCAGGGAGGGGAGACCCAGTACTTC. The encoded protein is CASSQGGETQYF.

This clone has only a few counts. The chain carries TRBV5-1 and TRBJ2-5; TRBD1 might be the D (6 bases). The V gene lost 4 bases and the J gene lost 5 bases, with 15 bases spanning the gap. CDR1 SGHRS and CDR2 YFSETQ come from the germline V gene. This CDR3 region has 14 residues. Here the CDR3 DNA reads TGCGCCAGCAGCATAGGACAGCCGACGGAGACCCAGTACTTC. Protein product: CASSIGQPTETQYF.

The chain employs TRBV6-1 and TRBJ2-5, with TRBD1 identical over 8 bases. Germline-derived CDR1 and CDR2 are MNHNS and SASEGT. This CDR3 region has 17 residues. Losses at the gene ends were 2 bases for V and 4 bases for J; bases not matched to a gene: 12. CDR3 residues: CASSESRDRPIGETQYF. The DNA for the CDR3 is TGTGCCAGCAGTGAAAGCCGGGACAGGCCCATTGGAGAGACCCAGTACTTC.

This clone was seen just once. The V gene is TRBV19, the J gene TRBJ1-2, with TRBD1 as a possible D gene (6 bases). Trimming took 1 base from V and 4 from J, leaving 10 bases between them. This CDR3 is built from 14 residues. The germline V gene encodes CDR1 LNHDA and CDR2 SQIVND (reference sequence). CDR3 amino acids: CASSIVGQLYGYTF. For the CDR3, the DNA is TGTGCCAGTAGTATAGTCGGACAGCTCTATGGCTACACCTTC.

V is TRBV4-1 and J is TRBJ1-5; 8 bases agree with TRBD1. V trimming: 5 bases; J trimming: 2 bases; junction bases outside the gene matches: 8. The germline CDR1 and CDR2 sequences are MGHRA and YSYEKL. The CDR3 extends over 16 amino acids. The CDR3 DNA follows: TGCGCCAGCAGCAACAGGGGGAGTCTGGGCAATCAGCCCCAGCATTTT. It encodes CASSNRGSLGNQPQHF.

This chain links TRBV2 with TRBJ1-2; 7 bases agree with TRBD1. CDR1 is SNHLY, CDR2 FYNNEI, per germline. With 7 bases clipped from V and 8 bases from J, the junction kept 7 bases outside the gene matches. The CDR3 is made up of 12 amino acids. This chain's CDR3 is CASNAQGDGYTF. The CDR3 bases are TGTGCCAGCAACGCCCAGGGGGACGGCTACACCTTC.

The J gene is TRBJ1-1, the V gene TRBV18; D possibly corresponds to TRBD1 (6 bases). CDR3 size: 16 residues. Looked up from germline, CDR1 is KGHSH and CDR2 is LQKENI. V was cut by 2 bases and J by 0 bases, with 13 bases left in between. CDR3 protein: CASSPGTWGMNTEAFF. Written as DNA, the CDR3 is TGTGCCAGCTCACCAGGGACATGGGGCATGAACACTGAAGCTTTCTTT.

The V call is TRBV6-1, the J call TRBJ2-6, with a possible D match to TRBD2 (5 bases). Per the germline V gene, CDR1 is MNHNS and CDR2 is SASEGT. V shed 1 base and J shed 2 bases, with 6 bases lying between them. This CDR3 is built from 15 residues. The CDR3 loop reads CASSEERAGANVLTF. For the CDR3, the DNA is TGTGCCAGCAGTGAAGAGAGGGCTGGGGCCAACGTCCTGACTTTC.

The chain carries TRBV4-1 and TRBJ1-4; D uncertain. The CDR3 sequence is 17 residues long. Germline V gene lookup returns CDR1 MGHRA and CDR2 YSYEKL. V gave up 1 base and J gave up 0 bases, with 12 bases separating them. The CDR3, as DNA: TGCGCCAGCAGCCAAGGCCGGAGGGTTGCAACTAATGAAAAACTGTTTTTT. This gives the protein CASSQGRRVATNEKLFF.

This chain uses TRBV28 with TRBJ2-7; possible D gene TRBD2, 5 bases. Trimming cost V 5 bases and J 2 bases, with 13 bases left between them. There are 14 residues in the CDR3. Germline values: CDR1 MDHEN, CDR2 SYDVKM. The CDR3 DNA reads as TGTGCCAGCAGTACTCCAGGAGCGGCCTACGAGCAGTACTTC. Translated, it gives CASSTPGAAYEQYF.

This chain uses TRBV19 with TRBJ1-4; possible D gene TRBD1, 6 bases. CDR3 length: 14 residues. CDR1 and CDR2 from the germline V gene are LNHDA and SQIVND (reference sequence). V shed 3 bases and J shed 5 bases, with 10 bases lying between them. This chain's CDR3 is CASSILQGNEKLFF. CDR3 nucleotides: TGTGCCAGTAGTATTCTGCAGGGGAATGAAAAACTGTTTTTT.

The J gene is TRBJ1-1, the V gene TRBV6-5; TRBD1 agrees at 7 bases. This CDR3 has 14 residues. In germline, CDR1 is MNHEY, CDR2 SVGAGI. With V trimmed by 7 bases and J by 0 bases, 5 bases remained unmatched. The CDR3 sequence: CASKKGALNTEAFF. CDR3 nucleotides: TGTGCCAGCAAGAAGGGGGCCCTGAACACTGAAGCTTTCTTT.

The chain carries TRBV5-1 and TRBJ2-2; 11 bases align to TRBD2. J gave up 8 bases and V 9 bases, and 12 bases lay outside the gene matches. Germline lookup yields CDR1 SGHRS and CDR2 YFSETQ. The CDR3 is made up of 15 amino acids. The CDR3 bases are TGCGCCACTTCCGGGACTAGCGGACTTTCTGGGGAGCTGTTTTTT. The encoded protein is CATSGTSGLSGELFF.